The TCR beta chain described here comes from a study of T cell clonotyping in hematopoietic cell transplantation. The CDR3 extends over 16 amino acids. Trimming took 4 bases from V and 4 from J; bases not matched to a gene: 10. Germline loops: CDR1 SGHNT, CDR2 YYREEE (reference sequence). About this clone itself: Its antigen is currently unknown.

Time point given: recipient sample about 28 days before transplant, after cytoreduction. Recipient blood drawn about 28 days pretransplant and days 30, 100, 180 after. Libraries were prepared by immunoSEQ multiplex PCR; TCRdb keeps only in-frame clonotypes and omits some of them. This table holds more than 70,000 clones, 96% found once. Overall study results and limits: Few recipient clonotypes overlapped donors; over 97% were de novo at given depth. Higher Inverse Simpson Index values in graft donor and pretransplant recipient predicted broader posttransplant TCR diversity. Cells were unsorted, so CD4 and CD8 contributions were not separated.

Sequences were derived from peripheral blood mononuclear cells, sampled before stem cell transplant. The chain is built from TRBV5-4 and TRBJ1-3, with TRBD1 identical over 8 bases. The receptor was derived from a woman aged 45-60 years with acute myeloid leukemia. Some clones in this sample may be carry-over from other donors' samples. CDR3 amino acids: CASSPDYRGAGNTIYF. In DNA form, the CDR3 reads TGTGCCAGCAGCCCAGACTACAGGGGGGCCGGAAACACCATATATTTT.